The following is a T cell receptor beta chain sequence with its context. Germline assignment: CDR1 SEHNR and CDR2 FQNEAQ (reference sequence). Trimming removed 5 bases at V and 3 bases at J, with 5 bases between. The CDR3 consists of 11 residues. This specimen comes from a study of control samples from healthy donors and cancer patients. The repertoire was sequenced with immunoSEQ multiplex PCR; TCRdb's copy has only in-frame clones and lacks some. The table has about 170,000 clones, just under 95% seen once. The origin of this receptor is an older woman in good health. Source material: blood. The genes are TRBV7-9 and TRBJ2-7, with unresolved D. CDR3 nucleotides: TGTGCCAGCAGCCCTATCTACGAGCAGTACTTC. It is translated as CASSPIYEQYF.